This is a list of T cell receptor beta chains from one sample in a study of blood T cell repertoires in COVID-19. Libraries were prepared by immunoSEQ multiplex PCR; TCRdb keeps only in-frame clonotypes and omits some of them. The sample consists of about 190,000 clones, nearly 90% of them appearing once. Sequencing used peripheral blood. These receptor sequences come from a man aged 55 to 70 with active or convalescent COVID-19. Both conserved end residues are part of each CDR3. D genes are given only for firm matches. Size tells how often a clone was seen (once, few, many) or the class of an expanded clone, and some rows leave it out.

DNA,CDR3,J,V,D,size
TGTGCCAGCAGCCCGGGACAGGGGGCGGCTGAAGCTTTCTTT,CASSPGQGAAEAFF,TRBJ1-1,TRBV11-3,TRBD1,once
TGCGCCAGCAGCTTGTCCCAGGGGGGAGAGACCCAGTACTTC,CASSLSQGGETQYF,TRBJ2-5,TRBV5-1,.,.
TGTGCCAGCAGCCTTAGGAGGACAGGTGCCGGGGAGCTGTTTTTT,CASSLRRTGAGELFF,TRBJ2-2,TRBV4-2,TRBD1,.
TGTGCCAGCAGCACCGGGGGTCACGAGCAGTACTTC,CASSTGGHEQYF,TRBJ2-7,TRBV14,.,.
TGTGCCAGCAGCTTGTTGGGGACAGGCCCTGCCTACGAGCAGTACTTC,CASSLLGTGPAYEQYF,TRBJ2-7,TRBV5-8,TRBD1,.
TGTGCCAGCAGCCAAATGCAGGGTGAAGCTTTCTTT,CASSQMQGEAFF,TRBJ1-1,TRBV3-1/TRBV3-2,.,.
TGTGCCAGCAGCGCCTCCTCCAGACAGGGGTATGGGACAGATACGCAGTATTTT,CASSASSRQGYGTDTQYF,TRBJ2-3,TRBV9,TRBD1,.
TGTGCCAGCAGTCACGCCCGGACTAGCGGGGGGGCCAGGTCTCGGGCAGATACGCAGTATTTT,CASSHARTSGGARSRADTQYF,TRBJ2-3,TRBV6-6,TRBD2,.
TGCAGTGCCAGTACCGGGGGGGGAAGGTTTCAGCCCCAGCATTTT,CSASTGGGRFQPQHF,TRBJ1-5,TRBV20-1,.,few
TGTGCCAGCAGGGCAGGGGGTTCTCTTACTGAAGCTTTCTTT,CASRAGGSLTEAFF,TRBJ1-1,TRBV6-5,TRBD1,.
TGCGCCAGCAGCCAAGGGACAGCCGACATCTATGGCTACACCTTC,CASSQGTADIYGYTF,TRBJ1-2,TRBV4-1,.,.
TGTGCCAGCAGTGATGGCTTCGGAAACACCATATATTTT,CASSDGFGNTIYF,TRBJ1-3,TRBV25-1,.,.
TGCGCCAGCAGCCCGATGAGCGGCCTAAGCACAGATACGCAGTATTTT,CASSPMSGLSTDTQYF,TRBJ2-3,TRBV5-1,.,once
TGTGCCAGCAGTGAAGGGCAGACAAGGGCGGGAGAGCAGTACTTC,CASSEGQTRAGEQYF,TRBJ2-7,TRBV2,.,.
TGTGCCAGTAGTTTGGCGAGAAGGGGATCTGGAAACACCATATATTTT,CASSLARRGSGNTIYF,TRBJ1-3,TRBV19,.,.
TGTGCCAGCAGCGAAGGGACACAAGAGACCCAGTACTTC,CASSEGTQETQYF,TRBJ2-5,TRBV11-2,.,.
TGCGCCAGCAGCACAGGGGTCTACTATGGCTACACCTTC,CASSTGVYYGYTF,TRBJ1-2,TRBV4-1,TRBD1,once
TGTGCCAGTAGTCCGCGGACTAGCGGGGGTAGGGAGCAGTACTTC,CASSPRTSGGREQYF,TRBJ2-7,TRBV19,TRBD2,.
TGTGCCAGCAGCTTGGACACGAACACTGAAGCTTTCTTT,CASSLDTNTEAFF,TRBJ1-1,TRBV7-7,.,.
TGTGCCAGCAGTCAATTAGGGGTCAATAATTCACCCCTCCACTTT,CASSQLGVNNSPLHF,TRBJ1-6,TRBV6-5,.,.
TGTGCCAGCAGCCAAGTGATAGGGGATTCTGGGGCCAACGTCCTGACTTTC,CASSQVIGDSGANVLTF,TRBJ2-6,TRBV3-1/TRBV3-2,.,few
TGTGCCAGTAGTTTATCAGGGATGGGAGAAAAACTGTTTTTT,CASSLSGMGEKLFF,TRBJ1-4,TRBV19,.,.
TGCGCCAGCAGCTTGGACAGCTTTGACGGAAACACCATATATTTT,CASSLDSFDGNTIYF,TRBJ1-3,TRBV5-1,.,.
TGTGCCAGCAGTTACGACCGGGGTTTGGGCTATGGCTACACCTTC,CASSYDRGLGYGYTF,TRBJ1-2,TRBV6-5,.,once
TGTGCCAGCCTCCTAAGGTTACTAAATTCACCCCTCCACTTT,CASLLRLLNSPLHF,TRBJ1-6,TRBV25-1,.,few
TGCGCCAGCAGCCCGGGGGGTGGTGGCTACACCTTC,CASSPGGGGYTF,TRBJ1-2,TRBV5-1,.,.
TGTGCCAGCAGCTTATTGACAGGGATGAACACTGAAGCTTTCTTT,CASSLLTGMNTEAFF,TRBJ1-1,TRBV2,TRBD1,.
TGTGCCAGTAGTTTGACTAATGGGGAGCAGTACTTC,CASSLTNGEQYF,TRBJ2-7,TRBV19,.,.
TGTGCCAGCAGCCCGCGGGCTAGCGGGGGACCTCTCGGGTATTTT,CASSPRASGGPLGYF,TRBJ2-3,TRBV7-2,TRBD2,.
TGTGCCAGCAGTCCCTCTCTCGGCGGACAGGGGGCCGTCTATGGCTACACCTTC,CASSPSLGGQGAVYGYTF,TRBJ1-2,TRBV28,TRBD1,.
TGTGCCAGCAGTGCGTCCCTAGAGACCCAGTACTTC,CASSASLETQYF,TRBJ2-5,TRBV12-3/TRBV12-4,.,.
TGCGCCAGCAGCTTGAATGCTGGGGGGACCGGAAATTCACCCCTCCACTTT,CASSLNAGGTGNSPLHF,TRBJ1-6,TRBV5-1,.,.
TGTGCCAGCAGCCACGGGACAGCCAATAATTCACCCCTCCACTTT,CASSHGTANNSPLHF,TRBJ1-6,TRBV7-9,TRBD1,once
TGTGCCAGCAGTGAAACGGGGGTGTGGAATTCACCCCTCCACTTT,CASSETGVWNSPLHF,TRBJ1-6,TRBV2,.,.
TGCGCCAGCAGCTCGTTACAGGGTTCGGGCACTGAAGCTTTCTTT,CASSSLQGSGTEAFF,TRBJ1-1,TRBV5-1,.,.
TGTGCCAGCAGCCAGAACACAGGGGGACCCTATGGCTACACCTTC,CASSQNTGGPYGYTF,TRBJ1-2,TRBV3-1/TRBV3-2,TRBD1,.
TGTGCCAGCACCAACAGGGGGAACACTGAAGCTTTCTTT,CASTNRGNTEAFF,TRBJ1-1,TRBV6-5,TRBD1,.
TGTGCCATCAGTGAAACTAGCGGGGGGGCGGGCAGCTCAGATACGCAGTATTTT,CAISETSGGAGSSDTQYF,TRBJ2-3,TRBV10-3,TRBD2,medium-sized
TGTGCCAGCTCACCAAGCGGCGGGGGACGGGATGAGCAGTTCTTC,CASSPSGGGRDEQFF,TRBJ2-1,TRBV18,TRBD2,.
TGTGCCAGCAGCCAAGAAAGCTCATCCTACGAGCAGTACTTC,CASSQESSSYEQYF,TRBJ2-7,TRBV3-1/TRBV3-2,.,.
TGTGCCAGCACCGACCTGGTGCGGGGGGGCCGAACAGATACGCAGTATTTT,CASTDLVRGGRTDTQYF,TRBJ2-3,TRBV7-2,TRBD2,.
TGTGCCAGTAGTTCAAGACAGGGCTCCTATAATTCACCCCTCCACTTT,CASSSRQGSYNSPLHF,TRBJ1-6,TRBV19,TRBD1,.
TGTGCCAGCAGCTTAGATACCGGTATACCAGAGACCCAGTACTTC,CASSLDTGIPETQYF,TRBJ2-5,TRBV11-2,.,.
TGTGCCAGCACTAGGGGCACCCCCGATTCACCCCTCCACTTT,CASTRGTPDSPLHF,TRBJ1-6,TRBV2,.,.
TGTGCCTGGAGGATTAGCGGGGGGGCCTATGAGCAGTTCTTC,CAWRISGGAYEQFF,TRBJ2-1,TRBV30,TRBD2,.
TGCAGCGTCCAACAGGGTAGTAATGAAAAACTGTTTTTT,CSVQQGSNEKLFF,TRBJ1-4,TRBV29-1,.,.
TGTGCCAGCAGTGCCACTCCCGGGACAGGGAGTTCACCCCTCCACTTT,CASSATPGTGSSPLHF,TRBJ1-6,TRBV28,TRBD1,.
TGCGCCAGCAGCTCCCCGACAGTAACCACAGATACGCAGTATTTT,CASSSPTVTTDTQYF,TRBJ2-3,TRBV5-1,.,once
TGTGCCAGCAGCCAGACACAGGGTCGGTCTGGAAACACCATATATTTT,CASSQTQGRSGNTIYF,TRBJ1-3,TRBV13,.,.
TGTGCCAGCAGCTTAGGACAGGGGGAGCAGTACTTC,CASSLGQGEQYF,TRBJ2-7,TRBV13,TRBD1,once
TGCGCCAGCAGCTCCCGGGGGGTGACTAGCACAGATACGCAGTATTTT,CASSSRGVTSTDTQYF,TRBJ2-3,TRBV5-1,TRBD2,once
TGTGCCAGCAGCGTAGCCGGCACCGGGGAGCTGTTTTTT,CASSVAGTGELFF,TRBJ2-2,TRBV9,.,.
TGCGCCAGCAGCTTGGCTAGGGGGCCCTCCTACGAGCAGTACTTC,CASSLARGPSYEQYF,TRBJ2-7,TRBV5-1,TRBD1,.
TGTGCCAGCAGCCAAGGGTTTGCTACGAACACTGAAGCTTTCTTT,CASSQGFATNTEAFF,TRBJ1-1,TRBV4-2,.,.
TGTGCCAGCGAGTGGGGGCAGTGGGGCACCGGGGAGCTGTTTTTT,CASEWGQWGTGELFF,TRBJ2-2,TRBV6-5,.,.